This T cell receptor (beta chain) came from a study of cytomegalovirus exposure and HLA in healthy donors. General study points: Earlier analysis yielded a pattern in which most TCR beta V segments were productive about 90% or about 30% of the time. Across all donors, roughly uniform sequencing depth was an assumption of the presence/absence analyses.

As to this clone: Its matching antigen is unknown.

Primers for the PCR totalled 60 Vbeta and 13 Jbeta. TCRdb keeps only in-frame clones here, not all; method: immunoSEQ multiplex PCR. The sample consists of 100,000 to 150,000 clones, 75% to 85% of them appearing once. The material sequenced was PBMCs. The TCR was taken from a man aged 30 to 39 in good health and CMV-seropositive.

The CDR3 nucleotides are TGTGCCAGCAGCCTGCGGGGGGACAACACAGATACGCAGTATTTT. Protein product: CASSLRGDNTDTQYF. This chain joins TRBV14 and TRBJ2-3, with 8 bases identical to TRBD2. This CDR3 is 15 amino acids long. CDR1 and CDR2 (germline): SGHDN, FVKESK. The junction had 5 bases not matched to a gene; V was cut back by 4 bases and J by 2 bases.